These 8 T cell receptor beta chains were all obtained from the same sample, sequenced in a study of blood T cell repertoires in COVID-19 (dated by TCRdb to the early 2020s). To prepare the library, the immunoSEQ multiplex PCR assay was applied. The source is immuneACCESS, and TCRdb retained only in-frame sequences with V and J called. Part of the clones is not carried over; for the studies checked, unresolved V genes explain less than half of this, and the remainder is unexplained. This sample lists under 200,000 clones; roughly 91% were detected once. The ten largest clones represent approximately 5.5% of the sample. Sequenced sample: peripheral blood. The receptors here all came from a man aged 40-50 years with active or convalescent COVID-19.

V usage is TRBV7-9 and J usage is TRBJ2-4; TRBD2 aligns across 7 bases. The CDR3 consists of 14 residues. The V and J ends lost 5 bases and 3 bases, in that order; junction bases with no gene match: 4. Germline assignment: CDR1 SEHNR and CDR2 FQNEAQ (reference sequence). CDR3 loop: CASSIGDYKNIQYF. DNA for the CDR3: TGTGCCAGCAGCATTGGGGACTACAAAAACATTCAGTACTTC.

The chain uses TRBV7-9 and TRBJ1-2; D is possibly TRBD1 (6 bases). Trimming stripped 5 bases from V and 13 bases from J, with 17 bases between. Germline loops: CDR1 SEHNR, CDR2 FQNEAQ (reference sequence). The CDR3 extends over 12 amino acids. The DNA for the CDR3 is TGTGCCAGCAGCCCGAGGGGGGGTACCCTCACCTTC. Translation gives CASSPRGGTLTF. The variable domain in full, completed from reference TRBV7-9 and TRBJ1-2, reads DTGVSQNPRHKITKRGQNVTFRCDPISEHNRLYWYRQTLGQGPEFLTYFQNEAQLEKSRLLSDRFSAERPKGSFSTLEIQRTEQGDSAMYLCASSPRGGTLTFGSGTRLTVV.

This chain links TRBV3-1 (or the pseudogene TRBV3-2) with TRBJ1-1; no firm D call. V lost 1 base to trimming and J lost 5 bases, with 2 bases between them. CDR3 length: 11 residues. The germline CDR1 and CDR2 sequences are LGHDT and YNNKEL (reference sequence). CDR3 protein: CASSQATEAFF. CDR3 sequence (DNA): TGTGCCAGCAGCCAAGCAACTGAAGCTTTCTTT.

The chain has TRBV4-1 and TRBJ1-1; TRBD1 agrees at 8 bases. The CDR3 loop spans 14 amino acids. The ends lost 0 bases at V and 4 bases at J; junction bases unmatched: 1. CDR1 and CDR2 (germline): MGHRA, YSYEKL. The CDR3 is CASSQEDRVTEAFF. The CDR3 DNA follows: TGCGCCAGCAGCCAAGAGGACAGGGTCACTGAAGCTTTCTTT.

V usage is TRBV28 and J usage is TRBJ2-7; D is possibly TRBD1 (6 bases). V was pared by 5 bases and J by 0 bases, with 20 bases between. This CDR3 has 17 amino acids. Germline values: CDR1 MDHEN, CDR2 SYDVKM. The DNA of the CDR3 is TGTGCCAGCAGTCAGAGACCGTCTGGGGGCTTCTCCTACGAGCAGTACTTC. It is translated as CASSQRPSGGFSYEQYF.

In the case of this clone: Other DNA sequences in this specimen translate into the identical CDR3. The chain combines TRBV13 with TRBJ2-7; D possibly corresponds to TRBD2 (5 bases). Trimming stripped 2 bases from V and 0 bases from J, with 8 bases between. This CDR3 has 14 amino acids. CDR1 and CDR2 (germline): PRHDT, FYEKMQ (reference sequence). The CDR3 DNA follows: TGTGCCAGCAGCTTATCGGGGAGCTCCTACGAGCAGTACTTC. Its translation is CASSLSGSSYEQYF.

The V call is TRBV27, the J call TRBJ2-1, with D tentatively TRBD2 (5 bases). V was pared by 2 bases and J by 2 bases, with 22 bases between. The CDR3 is 19 amino acids. Germline CDR1 MNHEY, CDR2 SMNVEV (reference sequence). CDR3 bases: TGTGCCAGCAGTTTACGTGGACGGAGGAGCCCTCTTACCTACAATGAGCAGTTCTTC. This sequence encodes CASSLRGRRSPLTYNEQFF.

This sequence joins TRBV6-5 and TRBJ1-3; no firm D call. Germline V gives CDR1 MNHEY, CDR2 SVGAGI. The CDR3 sequence is 13 residues long. Between the trimmed V and J ends, which lost 4 bases and 4 bases, there was a span of 8 bases. CDR3 residues: CASSSNTGNTIYF. The CDR3 DNA reads TGTGCCAGCAGTTCCAATACAGGAAACACCATATATTTT.